Below are 3 T cell receptor beta chains sequenced from a single sample in a study of OX40 agonist ivuxolimab in advanced cancers. The assay was immunoSEQ multiplex PCR, and TCRdb's table has in-frame clones only and misses some. Of 70,000 to 95,000 clones listed, approximately 90% were seen once; the top ten hold 0.71%. The sample in question was CD4+ or CD8+ T cells sorted from blood, obtained in a trial of the OX40 agonist ivuxolimab. These receptors came from an adult with an advanced solid tumor such as melanoma, head and neck, liver or kidney cancer.

The rearrangement joins TRBV9 to TRBJ1-1, with D perhaps matching TRBD1 (5 bases). The CDR3 consists of 15 residues. Trimming took off 4 bases at V and 5 bases at J, with 18 bases between the two ends. The germline CDR1 and CDR2 sequences are SGDLS and YYNGEE. The CDR3 sequence: CASSPRAGIGTEAFF. The CDR3 DNA is TGTGCCAGCAGCCCTAGAGCAGGGATCGGGACTGAAGCTTTCTTT.

This chain links TRBV6-1 with TRBJ2-7, with 9 bases aligning to TRBD1. The CDR3 is made up of 15 amino acids. Looked up from germline, CDR1 is MNHNS and CDR2 is SASEGT. Trimming took 6 bases from V and 3 from J; bases not matched to a gene: 9. CDR3 DNA sequence: TGTGCCAGCAGGGTACAGGGGGCGGTTTTCTACGAGCAGTACTTC. This codes for CASRVQGAVFYEQYF.

The rearrangement joins TRBV2 to TRBJ2-5; D unclear. CDR1 and CDR2 (germline): SNHLY, FYNNEI. CDR3 length equals 11 residues. V lost 5 bases to trimming and J lost 5 bases, with 6 bases between them. For the CDR3, the DNA is TGTGCCAGCAGTTCTGGGGAGACCCAGTACTTC. Encoded protein: CASSSGETQYF. The full variable domain, in which reference TRBV2 and TRBJ2-5 provide the parts outside the CDR3, is EPEVTQTPSHQVTQMGQEVILRCVPISNHLYFYWYRQILGQKVEFLVSFYNNEISEKSEIFDDQFSVERPDGSNFTLKIRSTKLEDSAMYFCASSSGETQYFGPGTRLLVL.